This TCR beta chain originates from a study of cytomegalovirus exposure and HLA in healthy donors. V dropped 7 bases and J dropped 4; count of bases not matched to a gene: 8. CDR3 length: 13 residues. Looked up from germline, CDR1 is SQVTM and CDR2 is ANQGSEA. The PCR was carried out with 60 Vbeta primers and 13 Jbeta primers. The repertoire was sequenced with immunoSEQ multiplex PCR; TCRdb's copy has only in-frame clones and lacks some. The sample lists nearly 110,000 clones; more than 65% were seen once. The V call is TRBV29-1, the J call TRBJ1-1; TRBD1 agrees at 8 bases. The sample comprised PBMCs. This clonotype was sampled from a boy between 10 and 17 years old in good health and CMV-seronegative. CDR3 DNA sequence: TGCAGCGCCCTCCGAACAGGGGGCACTGAAGCTTTCTTT. It is translated as CSALRTGGTEAFF.